This T cell receptor beta chain was found in a study of post-analysis software for immune sequencing data. Turning to the study itself: Patients had relapsing-remitting, secondary progressive or progressive-relapsing multiple sclerosis; some lacked subtype. Overall study findings and caveats: Controls had lower frequencies than patients of four or five TRBV segments, which included TRBV5-6, TRBV5-1 and TRBV20-1. When the samples were clustered directly with F measure, those that had been prepared in the same batch showed strong co-clustering.

Researchers reported that TCR beta cDNA libraries carried unique molecular identifiers. MiXCR was run by TCRdb on the PCR reads, yielding one entry per CDR3 protein. The table lists hundreds of thousands of distinct CDR3 sequences, more than 50% of them singletons. This clonotype showed up just a few times. Its antigen is still unknown. The ends lost 1 base at V and 5 bases at J; junction bases unmatched: 9. CDR1 and CDR2 (germline): SGHNT, YENEEA. The CDR3 loop spans 18 amino acids. The specimen was blood. This clonotype was obtained from a girl aged 2 to 9 with multiple sclerosis. The chain carries TRBV11-3 and TRBJ2-5; 14 bases are a match to TRBD2. CDR3 loop: CASSLGGTSGSSMETQYF. The CDR3 DNA sequence: TGTGCCAGCAGCTTAGGCGGGACTAGCGGGAGCTCGATGGAGACCCAGTACTTC. The variable domain in full, with the rest retrieved from reference TRBV11-3 and TRBJ2-5, is EAGVVQSPRYKIIEKKQPVAFWCNPISGHNTLYWYLQNLGQGPELLIRYENEEAVDDSQLPKDRFSAERLKGVDSTLKIQPAELGDSAVYLCASSLGGTSGSSMETQYFGPGTRLLVL.